One sample yielded the 13 T cell receptor beta chains listed below, sequenced in a study of technical replicates of blood from a few donors (dated by TCRdb to about 2017). The library was built by means of the immunoSEQ multiplex PCR assay. Sourced from immuneACCESS, this table was stored by TCRdb with only in-frame sequences that have V and J called. A share of the clones is absent; for the studies checked, an unresolved V gene accounts for under half, and the remainder has no known explanation. The sample table shows more than 90,000 clones, and approximately 94% are seen once. The ten largest clones represent 0.22% of the sample. Sequencing was carried out using T cells isolated from PBMCs. All receptors derive from a human donor in good health.

The chain couples TRBV19 to TRBJ2-1, with 12 bases fitting TRBD2. CDR3 size: 15 residues. The J segment lost 4 bases and the V segment lost 3 bases, leaving 1 base of the junction unmatched. The germline V gene has CDR1 LNHDA and CDR2 SQIVND (reference sequence). For the CDR3, the DNA is TGTGCCAGTAGTATCGGGACTAGCGGGTACAATGAGCAGTTCTTC. Protein sequence: CASSIGTSGYNEQFF.

The chain recombines TRBV9 with TRBJ2-7; 8 bases map to TRBD2. After removal of 3 bases from V and 5 bases from J, the junction contained 13 bases not matched to a gene. CDR3 length: 16 residues. CDR1 and CDR2 (germline): SGDLS, YYNGEE. CDR3 in DNA: TGTGCCAGCAGCGAACCATTCGGGGGGGCTTCCCACGAGCAGTACTTC. As protein: CASSEPFGGASHEQYF.

The chain's CDR3 is CASSGSSSGRTDTQYF. CDR3 nucleotides: TGTGCCAGCAGTGGGTCCTCCAGCGGGAGAACAGATACGCAGTATTTT. The chain couples TRBV28 to TRBJ2-3; 8 bases map to TRBD2. This CDR3 spans 16 amino acids. Looked up from germline, CDR1 is MDHEN and CDR2 is SYDVKM. With 5 bases clipped from V and 3 bases from J, the junction kept 10 bases outside the gene matches. Full variable domain (missing parts from reference TRBV28 and TRBJ2-3): DVKVTQSSRYLVKRTGEKVFLECVQDMDHENMFWYRQDPGLGLRLIYFSYDVKMKEKGDIPEGYSVSREKKERFSLILESASTNQTSMYLCASSGSSSGRTDTQYFGPGTRLTVL.

The chain links TRBV7-9 to TRBJ2-5; TRBD1 agrees at 12 bases. The J segment lost 5 bases and the V segment lost 5 bases, leaving 6 bases of the junction unmatched. Germline values: CDR1 SEHNR, CDR2 FQNEAQ (reference sequence). CDR3 size: 15 residues. This chain's CDR3 is CASSNGDRGPETQYF. The CDR3 DNA sequence: TGTGCCAGCAGCAATGGGGACAGGGGGCCTGAGACCCAGTACTTC.

V and J are TRBV7-9 and TRBJ2-1, with TRBD2 as a possible D gene (5 bases). Germline assignment: CDR1 SEHNR and CDR2 FQNEAQ (reference sequence). CDR3 length: 12 amino acids. The V end lost 5 bases, the J end lost 9 bases, and 11 bases lay between the germline ends. As DNA, the CDR3 is TGTGCCAGCAGCGGCCGCGGGCCTGAGCAGTTCTTC. This translates into CASSGRGPEQFF.

The CDR3 region has the DNA TGTGCCAGCAGTGACGGGACAGCGAACTATGGCTACACCTTC. It codes for CASSDGTANYGYTF. The gene calls are TRBV6-4 and TRBJ1-2, with TRBD1 identical over 7 bases. The junction had 2 bases not matched to a gene; V was cut back by 2 bases and J by 2 bases. CDR1 is MRHNA and CDR2 is SNTAGT in the germline V gene. The CDR3 covers 14 residues.

CDR3 residues: CASSSGRSGAFF. For the CDR3, the DNA is TGTGCCAGCAGCTCCGGACGGTCGGGGGCTTTCTTT. The V call is TRBV9, the J call TRBJ1-1; D is unclear. Germline V lookup: CDR1 SGDLS, CDR2 YYNGEE. The CDR3 is 12 amino acids. Deletions cut 4 bases from V and 11 bases from J, with 15 bases between.

The chain combines TRBV28 with TRBJ2-3; TRBD1 might be the D (5 bases). The CDR3 is 12 residues long. The germline V gene encodes CDR1 MDHEN and CDR2 SYDVKM. V was clipped by 5 bases and J by 4 bases, with 7 bases between them. CDR3 DNA: TGTGCCAGCAGTACAGGCGCAGATACGCAGTATTTT. Translated, it gives CASSTGADTQYF.

The V gene is TRBV18, the J gene TRBJ2-3, with D possibly being TRBD1 (7 bases). Germline assignment: CDR1 KGHSH and CDR2 LQKENI. The length of the CDR3 is 14 residues. The V gene lost 6 bases and the J gene lost 1 base, with 11 bases spanning the gap. CDR3 loop: CASSRDRRTDTQYF. DNA of the CDR3: TGTGCCAGCTCGCGGGACAGACGCACAGATACGCAGTATTTT.

Note on this clone: The junction and the germline gene differ at one end; a read error may be behind it. V usage is TRBV7-7 and J usage is TRBJ2-7, with 9 nucleotides matching TRBD1. The length of the CDR3 is 15 residues. Germline lookup yields CDR1 SSHAT and CDR2 FNYEAQ (reference sequence). The CDR3 nucleotides read TGTGCTAGCAGCTTGGGTTCGGACAGGGGCTACGAGCAGTACTTC. It encodes CASSLGSDRGYEQYF. Looking up the rest from reference TRBV7-7 and TRBJ2-7 gives the full variable domain: GAGVSQSPRYKVTKRGQDVTLRCDPISSHATLYWYQQALGQGPEFLTYFNYEAQPDKSGLPSDRFSAERPEGSISTLTIQRTEQRDSAMYRCASSLGSDRGYEQYFGPGTRLTVT.

The chain joins TRBV5-6 to TRBJ2-7, with D possibly matching TRBD2 (5 bases). The CDR3 length is 12 residues. Germline values: CDR1 SGHDT, CDR2 YYEEEE. V was clipped by 7 bases and J by 11 bases, with 19 bases between them. The DNA for the CDR3 is TGTGCCAGCGGACTTGGGCACCCAGGCGAGTACTTC. Encoded protein: CASGLGHPGEYF. The full variable domain, rest sourced from reference TRBV5-6 and TRBJ2-7, is DAGVTQSPTHLIKTRGQQVTLRCSPKSGHDTVSWYQQALGQGPQFIFQYYEEEERQRGNFPDRFSGHQFPNYSSELNVNALLLGDSALYLCASGLGHPGEYFGPGTRLTVT.

The V gene is TRBV28, the J gene TRBJ2-5, with D possibly TRBD1 on 6 matching bases. Germline CDR1 reads MDHEN; CDR2 reads SYDVKM. This CDR3 has 15 residues. V lost 6 bases and J lost 1, with 15 bases in between. The CDR3: CASSQDRLPQETQYF. For the CDR3, the DNA is TGTGCCAGCAGCCAGGACAGATTACCCCAAGAGACCCAGTACTTC. The full variable domain, completed using reference TRBV28 and TRBJ2-5, is DVKVTQSSRYLVKRTGEKVFLECVQDMDHENMFWYRQDPGLGLRLIYFSYDVKMKEKGDIPEGYSVSREKKERFSLILESASTNQTSMYLCASSQDRLPQETQYFGPGTRLLVL.

The rearrangement joins TRBV7-6 to TRBJ2-2; TRBD1 is a possible D gene (5 bases). There are 16 residues in the CDR3. V gave up 4 bases and J gave up 0 bases, with 12 bases separating them. Per the germline V gene, CDR1 is SGHVS and CDR2 is FNYEAQ. This CDR3 reads CASSSSPGSNTGELFF. CDR3 nucleotide sequence: TGTGCCAGCAGCTCCAGCCCAGGGTCGAACACCGGGGAGCTGTTTTTT.